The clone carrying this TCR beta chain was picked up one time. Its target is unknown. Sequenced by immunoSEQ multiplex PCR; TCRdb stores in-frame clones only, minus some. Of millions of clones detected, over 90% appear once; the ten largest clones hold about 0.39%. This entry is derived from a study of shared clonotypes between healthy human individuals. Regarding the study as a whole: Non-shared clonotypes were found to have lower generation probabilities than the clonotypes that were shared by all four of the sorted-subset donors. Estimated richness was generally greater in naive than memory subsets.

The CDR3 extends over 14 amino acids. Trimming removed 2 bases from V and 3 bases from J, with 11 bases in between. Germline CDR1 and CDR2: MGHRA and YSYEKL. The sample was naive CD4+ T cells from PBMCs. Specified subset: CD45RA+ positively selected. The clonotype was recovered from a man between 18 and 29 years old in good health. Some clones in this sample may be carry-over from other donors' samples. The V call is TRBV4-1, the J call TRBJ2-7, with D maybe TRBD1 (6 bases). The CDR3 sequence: CASSQTSRGYEQYF. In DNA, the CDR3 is TGCGCCAGCAGCCAAACTTCCAGGGGCTACGAGCAGTACTTC.